This is a list of T cell receptor beta chains from one sample in a study of cytomegalovirus exposure and HLA in healthy donors. Sequenced by immunoSEQ multiplex PCR; TCRdb stores in-frame clones only, minus some. Of about 140,000 clones listed, 80% to 85% are singletons. Sequencing was done on a sample of PBMCs. The receptor source for this set is a female donor in good health and CMV-seronegative. CDR3s include the opening cysteine and the closing phenylalanine or tryptophan. D genes are given only for firm matches. Where a row states a size, it is once, few, many or the class of an expanded clone; other rows omit it.

v_call	clone_size	j_call	d_call	cdr3_aa	cdr3_nt
TRBV5-6	.	TRBJ2-2	.	CASSSPGLTNTGELFF	TGTGCCAGCAGCTCCCCGGGACTTACGAACACCGGGGAGCTGTTTTTT
TRBV10-3	.	TRBJ2-5	.	CAISEGGEETQYF	TGTGCCATCAGTGAAGGAGGGGAAGAGACCCAGTACTTC
TRBV10-3	.	TRBJ1-2	TRBD1	CATNEQGKEMSGYTF	TGTGCCACCAACGAACAGGGGAAGGAGATGTCGGGCTACACCTTC
TRBV6-5	.	TRBJ1-2	.	CASSFGTASNYGYTF	TGTGCCAGCAGTTTTGGCACAGCCTCTAACTATGGCTACACCTTC
TRBV29-1	once	TRBJ1-1	.	CSSSGTLNTEAFF	TGCAGCTCGTCCGGGACACTAAACACTGAAGCTTTCTTT
TRBV13	few	TRBJ2-7	TRBD2	CASSLPLAGSYEQYF	TGTGCCAGCAGCTTACCGCTAGCGGGCTCCTACGAGCAGTACTTC
TRBV2	.	TRBJ2-5	TRBD2	CASSARSGKVETQYF	TGTGCCAGCAGTGCTCGTAGCGGGAAGGTAGAGACCCAGTACTTC
TRBV28	.	TRBJ2-7	TRBD1	CASRREGTGGFEQYF	TGTGCCAGCAGGCGGGAAGGGACAGGGGGCTTCGAGCAGTACTTC
TRBV15	.	TRBJ2-7	TRBD2	CATSRRTSGSGEQYF	TGTGCCACCAGCAGAAGGACTAGCGGGAGTGGCGAGCAGTACTTC
TRBV2	.	TRBJ1-2	TRBD1	CASRTQGAPVGYTF	TGTGCCAGCAGGACACAGGGGGCGCCTGTAGGCTACACCTTC